The present entry profiles one T cell receptor (beta chain) with its context. The sample originates from a study of blood T cell repertoires in COVID-19. Looking at the study overall: From T cells, B-cell-depleted T cells, or PBMCs came the material, which was cDNA or gDNA.

Method: immunoSEQ multiplex PCR; TCRdb's copy keeps in-frame clones and lacks some. The sample consists of under 250,000 clones, roughly 83% of them appearing once. The CDR3 loop spans 15 amino acids. Germline CDR1 and CDR2: SGHKS and YYEKEE (reference sequence). V was clipped by 2 bases and J by 8 bases; unmatched bases: 9. Seattle-derived patients entered the study during active infection and were followed longitudinally. This chain uses TRBV5-5 with TRBJ2-1, with TRBD2 matching over 8 bases. The sequence was obtained from a woman older than 75 with COVID-19, enrolled during active disease. Sample: peripheral blood. CDR3 nucleotide sequence: TGTGCCAGCAGCTTTCCTCCGGGGGGGACTGATGAGCAGTTCTTC. Translation gives CASSFPPGGTDEQFF.